This entry lists 9 T cell receptor beta chains sequenced from one sample in a study of cytomegalovirus exposure and HLA in healthy donors. PCR primers comprised 60 Vbeta and 13 Jbeta primers. Only in-frame clones appear in the TCRdb table, and some are missing; sequencing was by immunoSEQ multiplex PCR. The sample lists under 90,000 clones; roughly 75% were seen once. The sequencing sample was made of PBMCs. The receptors originated from a man aged 35 to 55 in good health and CMV-seronegative.

The chain has TRBV10-1 and TRBJ1-1, with D unclear. The CDR3 covers 12 residues. Trimming removed 2 bases from V and 10 bases from J, with 11 bases in between. Germline V gene sequence: CDR1 WNHNN, CDR2 SYGVQD (reference sequence). The chain's CDR3 is CASSEPGLGAFF. CDR3 in DNA: TGCGCCAGCAGTGAGCCCGGGTTGGGAGCTTTCTTT.

The V call is TRBV7-8, the J call TRBJ1-5, with a tentative D call TRBD1 (6 bases). CDR1 SGHVS and CDR2 FQNEAQ come from the germline V gene. Trimming stripped 2 bases from V and 3 bases from J, with 11 bases between. This CDR3 comprises 15 residues. CDR3 coding DNA: TGTGCCAGCAGCTTAAGGGGGTCAGCCAATCAGCCCCAGCATTTT. It translates to CASSLRGSANQPQHF.

The chain has TRBV29-1 and TRBJ1-2, with 11 bases matching TRBD1. With V trimmed by 4 bases and J by 4 bases, 5 bases remained unmatched. This CDR3 comprises 14 residues. In germline, CDR1 is SQVTM, CDR2 ANQGSEA. The CDR3 coding sequence is TGCAGCGTTGGGGGGGACAGGGGGTCCTATGGCTACACCTTC. Its translation: CSVGGDRGSYGYTF.

The chain joins TRBV5-1 to TRBJ2-7; D perhaps matches TRBD2 (6 bases). V was clipped by 3 bases and J by 1 base, with 11 bases between them. The CDR3 loop spans 14 amino acids. Germline CDR1 reads SGHRS; CDR2 reads YFSETQ. CDR3 protein: CASSSSGYSYEQYF. DNA of the CDR3: TGCGCCAGCAGCTCAAGCGGGTATTCCTACGAGCAGTACTTC.

The chain employs TRBV27 and TRBJ1-6; 9 nucleotides agree with TRBD1. V lost 6 bases and J lost 7; bases outside the gene matches: 4. The CDR3 is 14 amino acids. The germline V gene encodes CDR1 MNHEY and CDR2 SMNVEV (reference sequence). The CDR3, as DNA: TGTGCCAGCAGGGGTGACAGGGGGAATTCACCCCTCCACTTT. Translation gives CASRGDRGNSPLHF.

This clone was detected only a few times. This chain uses TRBV19 with TRBJ2-1; TRBD2 matches at 8 bases. CDR1 is LNHDA and CDR2 is SQIVND in the germline V gene (reference sequence). The trim removed 4 bases at V and 2 bases at J, leaving 7 bases unmatched. The length of the CDR3 is 16 residues. The CDR3 region has the DNA TGTGCCAGTAGTAACAAAAAAGCGGGAGCCTACAATGAGCAGTTCTTC. Protein: CASSNKKAGAYNEQFF.

V and J are TRBV2 and TRBJ1-5; possible D gene TRBD1, 6 bases. Germline CDR1 SNHLY, CDR2 FYNNEI. V dropped 3 bases and J dropped 8 bases, with 20 bases sitting between them. The CDR3 totals 16 residues. The CDR3 nucleotides read TGTGCCAGCAGTGACCGGGGTCGACAGGCGGCTAAGCCCCAGCATTTT. Translating it yields CASSDRGRQAAKPQHF.

V is TRBV5-4 and J is TRBJ1-2, with D maybe TRBD1 (5 bases). V lost 4 bases and J lost 4, with 14 bases in between. The CDR3 runs 14 residues. Looked up from germline, CDR1 is SGHNT and CDR2 is YYREEE (reference sequence). The CDR3 sequence: CASSTGHESYGYTF. As DNA, the CDR3 is TGTGCCAGCAGCACCGGACACGAGAGCTATGGCTACACCTTC.

This clone showed up just a few times. The V and J genes are TRBV5-4 and TRBJ2-5; TRBD1 matches 8 bases. The better agreement between TRBJ2-7 and the DNA end casts doubt on the J call. The CDR3 covers 15 residues. Germline V gene lookup returns CDR1 SGHNT and CDR2 YYREEE (reference sequence). CDR3 amino acids: CASSSEPGQDYEQYF. The CDR3 nucleotides are TGTGCCAGCAGCTCCGAGCCGGGACAGGACTACGAGCAGTACTTC.